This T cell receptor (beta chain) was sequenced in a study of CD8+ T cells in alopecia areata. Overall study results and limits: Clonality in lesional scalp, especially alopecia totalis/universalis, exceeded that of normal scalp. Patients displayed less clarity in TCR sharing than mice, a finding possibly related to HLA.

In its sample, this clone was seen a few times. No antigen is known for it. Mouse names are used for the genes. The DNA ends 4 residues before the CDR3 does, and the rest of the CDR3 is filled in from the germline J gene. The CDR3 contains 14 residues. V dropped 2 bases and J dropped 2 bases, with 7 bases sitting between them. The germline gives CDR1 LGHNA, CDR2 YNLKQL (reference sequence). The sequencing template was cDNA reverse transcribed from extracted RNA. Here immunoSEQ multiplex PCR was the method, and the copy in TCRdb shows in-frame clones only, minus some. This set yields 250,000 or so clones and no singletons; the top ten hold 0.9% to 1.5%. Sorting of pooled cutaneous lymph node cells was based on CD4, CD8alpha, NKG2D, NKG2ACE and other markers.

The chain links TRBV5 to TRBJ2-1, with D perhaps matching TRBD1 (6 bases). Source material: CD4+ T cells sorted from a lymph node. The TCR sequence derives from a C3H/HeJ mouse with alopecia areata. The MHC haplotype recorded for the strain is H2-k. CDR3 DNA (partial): TGTGCCAGCAGCCAAAGGACAGACTATGCT. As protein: CASSQRTDYA. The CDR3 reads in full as CASSQRTDYAEQFF.